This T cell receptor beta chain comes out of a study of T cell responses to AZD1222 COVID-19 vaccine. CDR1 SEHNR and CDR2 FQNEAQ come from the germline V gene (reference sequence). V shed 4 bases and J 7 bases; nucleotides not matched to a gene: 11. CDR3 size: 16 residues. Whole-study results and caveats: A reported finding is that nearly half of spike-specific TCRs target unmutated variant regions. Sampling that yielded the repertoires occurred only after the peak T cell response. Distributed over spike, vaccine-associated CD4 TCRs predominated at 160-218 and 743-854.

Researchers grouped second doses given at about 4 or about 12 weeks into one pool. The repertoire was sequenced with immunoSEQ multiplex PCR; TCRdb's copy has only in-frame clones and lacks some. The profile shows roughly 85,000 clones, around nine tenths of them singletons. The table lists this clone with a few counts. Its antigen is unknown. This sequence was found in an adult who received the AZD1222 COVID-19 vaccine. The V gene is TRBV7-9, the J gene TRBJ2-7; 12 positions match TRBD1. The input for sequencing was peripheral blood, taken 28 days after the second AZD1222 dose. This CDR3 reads CASSSRPGQGAFEQYF. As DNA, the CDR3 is TGTGCCAGCAGCTCTAGACCGGGACAGGGGGCGTTTGAGCAGTACTTC. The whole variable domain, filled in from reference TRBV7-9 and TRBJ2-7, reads DTGVSQNPRHKITKRGQNVTFRCDPISEHNRLYWYRQTLGQGPEFLTYFQNEAQLEKSRLLSDRFSAERPKGSFSTLEIQRTEQGDSAMYLCASSSRPGQGAFEQYFGPGTRLTVT.